The 27 T cell receptor beta chains listed next were all sequenced from one sample in a study of cytomegalovirus exposure and HLA in healthy donors. In the PCR, 60 Vbeta and 13 Jbeta primers were used. Only in-frame clones appear in the TCRdb table, and some are missing; sequencing was by immunoSEQ multiplex PCR. Of 160,000 or so clones detected, 78% appear once; the ten largest clones hold roughly 3%. Sequenced: PBMCs. The receptors come from a woman aged 40 to 50 in good health and CMV-seronegative.

The chain joins TRBV11-2 to TRBJ2-7; TRBD2 aligns across 13 bases. V lost 3 bases to trimming and J lost 0 bases; unmatched junction nucleotides: 8. Germline CDR1 is SGHAT and CDR2 is FQNNGV. The CDR3 has 18 residues. CDR3 amino acids: CASSFGLAGDTSSYEQYF. In DNA form, the CDR3 reads TGTGCCAGCAGCTTTGGACTAGCGGGGGATACGAGCTCCTACGAGCAGTACTTC.

The table lists this clone with a few counts. V is TRBV4-2 and J is TRBJ2-1; TRBD2 might be the D (6 bases). The V gene's germline CDR1 is LGHNA and CDR2 YNFKEQ. This CDR3 region has 15 residues. The germline V and J ends were trimmed by 0 bases and 2 bases, with 8 bases remaining between them. CDR3 region: CASSQDGGAYNEQFF. Here the CDR3 DNA reads TGTGCCAGCAGCCAAGATGGCGGGGCCTACAATGAGCAGTTCTTC.

The chain joins TRBV2 to TRBJ2-7; 7 nucleotides line up with TRBD1. CDR1 is SNHLY, CDR2 FYNNEI, per germline. Germline trimming cut 9 bases from V and 6 bases from J; bases unmatched to any gene: 5. There are 11 residues in the CDR3. The CDR3 region is CASHRGAEQYF. The CDR3 bases are TGTGCCAGTCACAGGGGAGCCGAGCAGTACTTC.

V is TRBV18 and J is TRBJ2-1; a weak D match, TRBD1 (5 bases). The CDR3 spans 18 residues. Germline V gives CDR1 KGHSH, CDR2 LQKENI. The V gene lost 1 base and the J gene lost 0 bases, with 16 bases spanning the gap. CDR3 residues: CASSPLFVTDNSYNEQFF. The CDR3 nucleotides read TGTGCCAGCTCACCACTGTTCGTGACAGACAACTCCTACAATGAGCAGTTCTTC.

This chain links TRBV2 with TRBJ1-1, with D uncertain. Germline CDR1 reads SNHLY; CDR2 reads FYNNEI. The length of the CDR3 is 12 residues. V gave up 7 bases and J gave up 3 bases, with 9 bases separating them. In DNA, the CDR3 is TGTGCCAGCACCGACTCCGACACTGAAGCTTTCTTT. Protein product: CASTDSDTEAFF.

The V call is TRBV4-1, the J call TRBJ1-1, with D perhaps matching TRBD1 (6 bases). Per the germline V gene, CDR1 is MGHRA and CDR2 is YSYEKL. The V gene lost 4 bases and the J gene lost 1 base, with 16 bases spanning the gap. This CDR3 comprises 16 residues. The DNA of the CDR3 is TGCGCCAGCAGCCCCGACAGGACCGGCGGGAACACTGAAGCTTTCTTT. Residues: CASSPDRTGGNTEAFF.

The chain links TRBV4-1 to TRBJ1-4; the match to TRBD1 covers 9 bases. The ends lost 3 bases at V and 8 bases at J; junction bases unmatched: 7. The CDR3 is 15 residues long. In germline, CDR1 is MGHRA, CDR2 YSYEKL. As DNA, the CDR3 is TGCGCCAGCAGCCAGCTCGGGACAGGGCGGGAAAAACTGTTTTTT. Its translation: CASSQLGTGREKLFF.

The rearrangement uses TRBV18 and TRBJ2-6; TRBD2 is a possible D gene (5 bases). CDR3 size: 16 residues. V was cut by 4 bases and J by 3 bases, with 13 bases left in between. CDR1 and CDR2 from the germline V gene are KGHSH and LQKENI. The CDR3 loop is CASSRSAGVGANVLTF. CDR3 coding DNA: TGTGCCAGCTCACGGTCGGCCGGGGTTGGGGCCAACGTCCTGACTTTC. Supplemented by reference TRBV18 and TRBJ2-6, the full variable domain reads NAGVMQNPRHLVRRRGQEARLRCSPMKGHSHVYWYRQLPEEGLKFMVYLQKENIIDESGMPKERFSAEFPKEGPSILRIQQVVRGDSAAYFCASSRSAGVGANVLTFGAGSRLTVL.

DNA of the CDR3: TGTGCCAGCAGCTTAGGGGACGGGGGGGCTTACAATGAGCAGTTCTTC. As protein: CASSLGDGGAYNEQFF. The chain joins TRBV11-1 to TRBJ2-1; 8 bases are shared with TRBD2. The CDR3 extends over 16 amino acids. V trimming: 1 base; J trimming: 4 bases; junction bases outside the gene matches: 6. Germline CDR1 reads SGHAT; CDR2 reads FQDESV (reference sequence). The full variable domain, its missing parts supplied by reference TRBV11-1 and TRBJ2-1, is EAEVAQSPRYKITEKSQAVAFWCDPISGHATLYWYRQILGQGPELLVQFQDESVVDDSQLPKDRFSAERLKGVDSTLKIQPAELGDSAMYLCASSLGDGGAYNEQFFGPGTRLTVL.

V usage is TRBV5-1 and J usage is TRBJ1-2; 7 nucleotides match TRBD1. The V gene end was trimmed by 0 bases and the J gene end by 6 bases; junction bases not matched to a gene: 8. The CDR3 spans 15 residues. The germline V gene has CDR1 SGHRS and CDR2 YFSETQ. The CDR3 sequence: CASSLGSGRGDGYTF. CDR3 nucleotides: TGCGCCAGCAGCTTGGGATCTGGCAGGGGGGATGGCTACACCTTC.

This clone has only a few counts. As DNA, the CDR3 is TGTGCCAGCAGCTTACCCACGACAGGGAGCGATTCACCCCTCCACTTT. Translation gives CASSLPTTGSDSPLHF. The rearrangement uses TRBV7-2 and TRBJ1-6; TRBD1 agrees at 7 bases. Germline CDR1 SGHTA, CDR2 FQGNSA. The CDR3 spans 16 residues. J gave up 8 bases and V 2 bases, and 9 bases lay outside the gene matches.

This chain joins TRBV5-1 and TRBJ1-6; D is possibly TRBD1 (6 bases). Trimming took 0 bases from V and 5 from J, leaving 9 bases between them. The germline CDR1 and CDR2 sequences are SGHRS and YFSETQ. This CDR3 contains 15 residues. CDR3 protein: CASSLAGHHNSPLHF. CDR3 bases: TGCGCCAGCAGCTTGGCGGGACATCATAATTCACCCCTCCACTTT.

This clone was counted only a few times. This chain joins TRBV7-6 and TRBJ2-4, with D unresolved. V was shortened by 2 bases and J by 0 bases, with 11 bases between the two germline ends. The CDR3 runs to 16 residues. The germline gives CDR1 SGHVS, CDR2 FNYEAQ. CDR3 in amino acids: CASSLIYSLAKNIQYF. CDR3 in DNA: TGTGCCAGCAGCTTAATATACTCTCTAGCCAAAAACATTCAGTACTTC. Full variable domain (outside the CDR3, taken from reference TRBV7-6 and TRBJ2-4): GAGVSQSPRYKVTKRGQDVALRCDPISGHVSLYWYRQALGQGPEFLTYFNYEAQQDKSGLPNDRFSAERPEGSISTLTIQRTEQRDSAMYRCASSLIYSLAKNIQYFGAGTRLSVL.

This chain links TRBV7-6 with TRBJ2-7; 7 nucleotides line up with TRBD2. Trimming took 3 bases from V and 4 from J; bases not matched to a gene: 9. Germline loops: CDR1 SGHVS, CDR2 FNYEAQ. The CDR3 extends over 15 amino acids. CDR3 residues: CASSLWGEGNYEQYF. Here the CDR3 DNA reads TGTGCCAGCAGCTTGTGGGGGGAGGGGAATTACGAGCAGTACTTC.

The sample holds a few counts of this clone. The chain links TRBV19 to TRBJ1-1; 8 bases fit TRBD1. V lost 3 bases, J lost 8 bases, and 8 bases stayed unmatched. The CDR3 is 14 amino acids. CDR1 is LNHDA and CDR2 is SQIVND in the germline V gene (reference sequence). CDR3 nucleotide sequence: TGTGCCAGTAGTATCCCGGGCGACAGGGGCGAAGCTTTCTTT. It specifies CASSIPGDRGEAFF.

This clone counts as medium-sized. This chain links TRBV5-4 with TRBJ2-3; a weak D match, TRBD2 (6 bases). Trimming shortened V by 1 base and J by 2 bases, and 11 bases separated the two germline ends. The CDR3 is 15 amino acids. Germline CDR1 is SGHNT and CDR2 is YYREEE (reference sequence). This CDR3 reads CASSLFGGTTDTQYF. CDR3 bases: TGTGCCAGCAGCTTGTTCGGCGGGACCACAGATACGCAGTATTTT.

The chain couples TRBV5-1 to TRBJ1-4; 7 nucleotides match TRBD1. Germline assignment: CDR1 SGHRS and CDR2 YFSETQ. The junction had 7 bases not matched to a gene; V was cut back by 4 bases and J by 4 bases. The CDR3 contains 15 residues. CDR3 in DNA: TGCGCCAGCAGCGCGACCGGGACAGATAATGAAAAACTGTTTTTT. Its protein is CASSATGTDNEKLFF.

The table lists this clone with a few counts. The gene calls are TRBV5-1 and TRBJ2-3, with 9 bases fitting TRBD2. Trimming cost V 0 bases and J 6 bases; bases outside gene matches: 5. The germline CDR1 and CDR2 sequences are SGHRS and YFSETQ. There are 15 residues in the CDR3. The CDR3 coding sequence is TGCGCCAGCAGCTTGGCGCGGGGGGGCCCCGATACGCAGTATTTT. The encoded protein is CASSLARGGPDTQYF.

This clone has a single count. The V gene is TRBV10-3, the J gene TRBJ1-1; weak D call: TRBD1 (5 bases). V lost 8 bases, J lost 0 bases, and 16 bases lay in between. The V gene's germline CDR1 is ENHRY and CDR2 SYGVKD. This CDR3 has 15 residues. CDR3 DNA sequence: TGTGCCATCTCCTCGATGGGGCTACTGAACACTGAAGCTTTCTTT. Protein sequence: CAISSMGLLNTEAFF.

This sequence joins TRBV7-6 and TRBJ2-7, with a possible D match to TRBD1 (6 bases). The CDR3 extends over 19 amino acids. V lost 5 bases and J 6 bases, leaving 32 bases between the germline ends. Germline V gives CDR1 SGHVS, CDR2 FNYEAQ. The CDR3 sequence is CASSTQARGPENLGGEQYF. The CDR3 nucleotides are TGTGCCAGCAGCACTCAGGCCAGGGGACCGGAAAACCTTGGAGGCGAGCAGTACTTC.

The V gene is TRBV6-5, the J gene TRBJ2-7; TRBD1 matches at 8 bases. This CDR3 has 14 residues. V lost 5 bases and J lost 6; bases outside the gene matches: 9. Germline-derived CDR1 and CDR2 are MNHEY and SVGAGI. The CDR3 DNA is TGTGCCAGCAGTGTAGGACAGGGAACCGCCGAGCAGTACTTC. This gives the protein CASSVGQGTAEQYF.

V usage is TRBV2 and J usage is TRBJ1-1; D unclear. Germline V gene sequence: CDR1 SNHLY, CDR2 FYNNEI. V dropped 7 bases and J dropped 1 base, with 7 bases sitting between them. The CDR3 consists of 12 residues. In DNA form, the CDR3 reads TGTGCCAGCATGAGAGCGAACACTGAAGCTTTCTTT. Protein product: CASMRANTEAFF.

V gene TRBV5-5 combines with J gene TRBJ1-2; 8 bases match TRBD1. The V and J ends lost 4 bases and 0 bases, in that order; junction bases with no gene match: 5. Germline V gene data show CDR1 as SGHKS and CDR2 as YYEKEE (reference sequence). The CDR3 is made up of 15 amino acids. CDR3 sequence (DNA): TGTGCCAGCAGCCCGGACAGGGCAGCTAACTATGGCTACACCTTC. This encodes CASSPDRAANYGYTF.

V usage is TRBV14 and J usage is TRBJ2-7; 10 nucleotides match TRBD1. The V gene end was trimmed by 4 bases and the J gene end by 5 bases; junction bases not matched to a gene: 11. The CDR3 is made up of 16 amino acids. In germline, CDR1 is SGHDN, CDR2 FVKESK. The DNA for the CDR3 is TGTGCCAGCAGCCTTCGACAGGGGGCAGAACGTAACGAGCAGTACTTC. It encodes CASSLRQGAERNEQYF.

The J gene is TRBJ1-6, the V gene TRBV18, with no clear D. The germline V gene has CDR1 KGHSH and CDR2 LQKENI. Trimming removed 3 bases from V and 7 bases from J, with 13 bases in between. CDR3 size: 15 residues. As DNA, the CDR3 is TGTGCCAGCTCACCTCCCATAGTACGAAATTCACCCCTCCACTTT. This translates into CASSPPIVRNSPLHF.

The chain is built from TRBV19 and TRBJ1-1, with 7 positions matching TRBD1. CDR1 is LNHDA, CDR2 SQIVND, per germline (reference sequence). With V trimmed by 5 bases and J by 5 bases, 5 bases remained unmatched. This CDR3 comprises 13 residues. The CDR3 is CASSRDSYTEAFF. The CDR3 DNA follows: TGTGCCAGTAGTCGGGACAGCTATACTGAAGCTTTCTTT.

The V call is TRBV27, the J call TRBJ2-3, with D maybe TRBD1 (6 bases). Trimming took off 7 bases at V and 4 bases at J, with 15 bases between the two ends. CDR1 is MNHEY, CDR2 SMNVEV, per germline (reference sequence). There are 14 residues in the CDR3. The CDR3 DNA sequence: TGTGCCAGCAAAGTGTACAGGGCGGCAGATACGCAGTATTTT. As protein: CASKVYRAADTQYF.